This T cell receptor beta chain was retrieved from a study of T cells expressing NK-cell markers. Study-wide context: Seven HCMV-seropositive donors and one seronegative donor made up the eight sequenced donors. Findings of the study overall: Each of a handful of donors carried dominant NKG2C+ clonotypes accounting for about 1.0-8% of CD8+ T cells.

Scientists made TCR beta cDNA using 5'RACE template switching with UMIs. Using the 5' RACE reads, TCRdb records one entry per CDR3 protein without DNA. Recorded for this sample: approximately 550,000 distinct CDR3 sequences. Points on this clonotype: No antigen is known for it.

The CDR3 runs to 14 residues. This clonotype was sampled from a young man in good health. V is TRBV12-3 or TRBV12-4 and J is TRBJ1-5. Sequencing was carried out using blood T cells: a sorted CD56 or NKG2C T cell subset, CD4+ or CD8+ T cells, or bulk PBMC T cells (not recorded which). This chain's CDR3 is CASSLRGGGQPQHF.